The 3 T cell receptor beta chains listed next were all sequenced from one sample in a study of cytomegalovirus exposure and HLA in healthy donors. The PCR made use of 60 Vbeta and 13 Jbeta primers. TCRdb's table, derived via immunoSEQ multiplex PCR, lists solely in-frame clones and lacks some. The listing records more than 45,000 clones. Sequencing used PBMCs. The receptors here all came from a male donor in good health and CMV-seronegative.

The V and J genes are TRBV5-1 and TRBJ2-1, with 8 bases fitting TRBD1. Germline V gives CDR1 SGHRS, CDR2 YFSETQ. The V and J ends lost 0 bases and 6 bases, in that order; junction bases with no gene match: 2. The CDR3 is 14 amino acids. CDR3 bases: TGCGCCAGCAGCTTGGGGACAGGGCTCAATGAGCAGTTCTTC. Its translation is CASSLGTGLNEQFF. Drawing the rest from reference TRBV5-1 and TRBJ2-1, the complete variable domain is KAGVTQTPRYLIKTRGQQVTLSCSPISGHRSVSWYQQTPGQGLQFLFEYFSETQRNKGNFPGRFSGRQFSNSRSEMNVSTLELGDSALYLCASSLGTGLNEQFFGPGTRLTVL.

Written as DNA, the CDR3 is TGTGCCAGCAGTGAAGTCTCGGCGGGGGGGCCATTAGATACGCAGTATTTT. This translates into CASSEVSAGGPLDTQYF. The gene calls are TRBV6-1 and TRBJ2-3; 9 nucleotides match TRBD2. V lost 1 base, J lost 5 bases, and 10 bases stayed unmatched. CDR1 is MNHNS and CDR2 is SASEGT in the germline V gene. This CDR3 spans 17 amino acids.

CDR3 in amino acids: CASSIAGTSGGFYEQYF. Written as DNA, the CDR3 is TGTGCCAGTAGTATAGCCGGGACTAGCGGGGGGTTTTACGAGCAGTACTTC. This chain links TRBV19 with TRBJ2-7; 15 nucleotides match TRBD2. The germline V gene encodes CDR1 LNHDA and CDR2 SQIVND (reference sequence). CDR3 length: 17 residues. V trimming: 1 base; J trimming: 4 bases; junction bases outside the gene matches: 5.